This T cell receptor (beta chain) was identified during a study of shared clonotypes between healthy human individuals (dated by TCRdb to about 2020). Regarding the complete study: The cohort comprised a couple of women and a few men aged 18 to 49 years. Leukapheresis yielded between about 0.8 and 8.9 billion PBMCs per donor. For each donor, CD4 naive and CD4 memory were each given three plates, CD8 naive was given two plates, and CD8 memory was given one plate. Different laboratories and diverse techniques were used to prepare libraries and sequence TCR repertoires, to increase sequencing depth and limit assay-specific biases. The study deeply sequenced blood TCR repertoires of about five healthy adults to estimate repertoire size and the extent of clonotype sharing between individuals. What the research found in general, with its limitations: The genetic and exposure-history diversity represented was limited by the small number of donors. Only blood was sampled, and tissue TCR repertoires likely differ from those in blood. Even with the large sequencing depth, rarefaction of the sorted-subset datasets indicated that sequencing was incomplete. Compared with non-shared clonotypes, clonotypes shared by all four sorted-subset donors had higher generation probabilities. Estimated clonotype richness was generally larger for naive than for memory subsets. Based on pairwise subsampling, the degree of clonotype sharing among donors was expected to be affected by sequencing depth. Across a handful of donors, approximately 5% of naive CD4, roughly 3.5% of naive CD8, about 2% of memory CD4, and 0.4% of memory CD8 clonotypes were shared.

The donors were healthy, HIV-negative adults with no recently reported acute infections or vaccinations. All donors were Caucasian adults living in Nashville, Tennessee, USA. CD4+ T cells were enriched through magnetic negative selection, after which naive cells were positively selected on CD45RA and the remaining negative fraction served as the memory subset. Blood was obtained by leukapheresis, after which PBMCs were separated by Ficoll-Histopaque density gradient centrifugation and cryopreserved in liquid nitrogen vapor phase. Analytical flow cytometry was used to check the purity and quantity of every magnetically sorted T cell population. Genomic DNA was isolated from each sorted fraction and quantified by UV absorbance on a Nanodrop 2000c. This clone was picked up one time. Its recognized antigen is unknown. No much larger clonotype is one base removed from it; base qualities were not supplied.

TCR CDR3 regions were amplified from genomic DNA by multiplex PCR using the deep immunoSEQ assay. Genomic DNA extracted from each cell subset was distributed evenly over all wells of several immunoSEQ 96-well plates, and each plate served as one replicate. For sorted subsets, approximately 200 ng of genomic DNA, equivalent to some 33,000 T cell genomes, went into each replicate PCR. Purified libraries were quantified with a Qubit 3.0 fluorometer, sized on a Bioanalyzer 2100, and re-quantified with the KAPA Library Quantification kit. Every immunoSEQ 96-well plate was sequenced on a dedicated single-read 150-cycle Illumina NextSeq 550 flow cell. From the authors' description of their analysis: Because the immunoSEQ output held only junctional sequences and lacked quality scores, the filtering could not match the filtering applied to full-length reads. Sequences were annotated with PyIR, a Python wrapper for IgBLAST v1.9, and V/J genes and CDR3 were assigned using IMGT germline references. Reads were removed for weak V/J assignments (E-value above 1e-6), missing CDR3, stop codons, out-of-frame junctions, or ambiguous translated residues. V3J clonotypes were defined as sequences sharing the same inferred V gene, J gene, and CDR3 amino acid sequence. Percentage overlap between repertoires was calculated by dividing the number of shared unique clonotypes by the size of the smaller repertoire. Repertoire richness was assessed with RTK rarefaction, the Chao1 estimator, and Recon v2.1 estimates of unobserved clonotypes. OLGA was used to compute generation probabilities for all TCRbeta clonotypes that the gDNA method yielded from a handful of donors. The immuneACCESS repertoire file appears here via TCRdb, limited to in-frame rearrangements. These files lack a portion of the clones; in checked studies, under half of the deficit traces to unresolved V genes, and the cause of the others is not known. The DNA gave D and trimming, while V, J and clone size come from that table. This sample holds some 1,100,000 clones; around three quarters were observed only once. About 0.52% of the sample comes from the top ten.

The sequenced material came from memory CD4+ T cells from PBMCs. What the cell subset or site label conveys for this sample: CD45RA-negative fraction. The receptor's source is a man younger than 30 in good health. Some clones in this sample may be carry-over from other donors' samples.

The CDR3 loop reads CASSQLRGPSNEKLFF. The DNA sequence follows: TGTGCCAGCAGCCAGCTGAGGGGGCCTTCTAATGAAAAACTGTTTTTT. This chain joins TRBV5-8 to TRBJ1-4; 7 bases in the junction line up with TRBD1. The V end gives up 4 bases and the J end 3 bases, leaving 9 bases in the junction not matched to a gene. The CDR1 and CDR2 encoded by the germline V gene are SGHTS and YDEGEE. The CDR3 holds 16 amino acids from the cysteine to the phenylalanine. The sequence is cut down to CDR3 DNA, 48 bases in frame from base 1.